This T cell receptor (beta chain) was recorded in a study of blood T cells in healthy people across ages. A second PCR, run for about 6 to 11 cycles, used a sample-barcoded 5' primer plus a J-beta primer mix. From the 5' RACE reads, TCRdb called clonotypes with MiXCR, one entry per CDR3 protein. The repertoire holds around 700,000 distinct CDR3 sequences, with more than 20% as singletons. Germline assignment: CDR1 DFQATT and CDR2 SNEGSKA (reference sequence). This CDR3 region has 16 residues. Losses at the gene ends were 0 bases for V and 8 bases for J; bases not matched to a gene: 8. This sample also belongs to another study, concerning T cells of mothers and their children. That study reports: Using the M1S primer, the second PCR added sample barcodes along with 2-4 random nucleotides.

The material sequenced was blood. V gene TRBV20-1 combines with J gene TRBJ2-3; 13 bases agree with TRBD2. The sequence derives from a boy aged 5-17 years in good health. CDR3 region: CSAREGLAGDFGTQYF. The DNA of the CDR3 is TGCAGTGCTAGAGAAGGACTAGCGGGAGATTTTGGTACGCAGTATTTT.